The 20 T cell receptor beta chains listed next were all sequenced from one sample in a study of T cells in tuberculosis. Here immunoSEQ multiplex PCR was the method, and the copy in TCRdb shows in-frame clones only, minus some. The table lists 44,000 or so clones, 90% to 95% of them singletons. Specimen: PBMCs. These receptors all stem from a donor aged 10-29 years with latent tuberculosis or without tuberculosis infection.

J is TRBJ2-5 and V is TRBV7-9, with D possibly TRBD1 on 5 matching bases. CDR1 is SEHNR, CDR2 FQNEAQ, per germline (reference sequence). This CDR3 has 15 residues. The germline V and J ends were trimmed by 6 bases and 0 bases, with 14 bases remaining between them. This CDR3 reads CASSFRQGYQETQYF. For the CDR3, the DNA is TGTGCCAGCAGTTTTCGCCAGGGATACCAAGAGACCCAGTACTTC.

V is TRBV11-2 and J is TRBJ2-3; 12 bases agree with TRBD1. Unmatched junction bases numbered 13, after V lost 5 bases and J lost 4 bases. The CDR3 consists of 18 residues. The germline V gene has CDR1 SGHAT and CDR2 FQNNGV. DNA of the CDR3: TGTGCCAGCAGCAAAGGGACAGGGGGCGATTGGGCTTCAGATACGCAGTATTTT. Protein product: CASSKGTGGDWASDTQYF.

The chain combines TRBV30 with TRBJ2-7; no clear D gene. The CDR3 has 11 residues. Germline V gene sequence: CDR1 GTSNPN, CDR2 SVGIG (reference sequence). CDR3 sequence: CAWSVGPRVGV. The DNA of the CDR3 is TGTGCCTGGAGTGTTGGGCCGCGAGTGGGAGTC.

This sequence joins TRBV5-1 and TRBJ2-3; 15 nucleotides line up with TRBD2. This CDR3 has 17 amino acids. Germline lookup yields CDR1 SGHRS and CDR2 YFSETQ. V lost 3 bases, J lost 4 bases, and 6 bases stayed unmatched. The DNA of the CDR3 is TGCGCCAGCAGCTCGGGACTAGCGGGAGGAATTGCAGATACGCAGTATTTT. It specifies CASSSGLAGGIADTQYF.

The V and J genes are TRBV4-1 and TRBJ2-1; TRBD1 matches 8 bases. Trimming removed 5 bases from V and 6 bases from J; junction bases left unmatched: 6. The CDR3 totals 14 residues. The germline gives CDR1 MGHRA, CDR2 YSYEKL. This chain's CDR3 is CASSYATGGNEQFF. In DNA form, the CDR3 reads TGCGCCAGCAGCTACGCTACAGGGGGCAATGAGCAGTTCTTC.

This clone is a singleton in its sample. The chain employs TRBV7-2 and TRBJ2-3; 11 nucleotides align to TRBD2. This CDR3 is 14 amino acids long. Looked up from germline, CDR1 is SGHTA and CDR2 is FQGNSA. Germline trimming cut 7 bases from V and 6 bases from J; bases unmatched to any gene: 6. The CDR3 reads CASTLAGGFDTQYF. CDR3 bases: TGTGCCAGCACCCTAGCGGGGGGTTTTGATACGCAGTATTTT.

The V gene is TRBV7-8, the J gene TRBJ2-7; D unresolved. Germline V gene lookup returns CDR1 SGHVS and CDR2 FQNEAQ. The V gene lost 2 bases and the J gene lost 3 bases, with 8 bases spanning the gap. The CDR3 consists of 13 residues. CDR3: CASSLNSLYEQYF. The CDR3, as DNA: TGTGCCAGCAGCTTAAACAGTCTCTACGAGCAGTACTTC.

The V call is TRBV5-1, the J call TRBJ2-7; the match to TRBD2 covers 10 bases. The J segment lost 5 bases and the V segment lost 2 bases, leaving 16 bases of the junction unmatched. Germline lookup yields CDR1 SGHRS and CDR2 YFSETQ. The CDR3 has 18 amino acids. This CDR3 reads CASSFVSGLAGAHNEQYF. The CDR3 DNA follows: TGCGCCAGCAGCTTTGTATCCGGGCTAGCGGGAGCTCATAACGAGCAGTACTTC.

This chain links TRBV6-4 with TRBJ2-1; tentative D call: TRBD1 (5 bases). V was clipped by 3 bases and J by 9 bases, with 12 bases between them. Germline lookup yields CDR1 MRHNA and CDR2 SNTAGT. This CDR3 spans 13 amino acids. In nucleotides, the CDR3 is TGTGCCAGCAGTGAGTCCCCGACAGCTGAGCAGTTCTTC. This sequence encodes CASSESPTAEQFF.

The rearrangement uses TRBV7-9 and TRBJ2-1, with 14 positions matching TRBD2. The CDR3 totals 17 residues. Germline assignment: CDR1 SEHNR and CDR2 FQNEAQ (reference sequence). V was clipped by 2 bases and J by 7 bases; unmatched bases: 7. The CDR3 spells CASSLIKGLAGVNEQFF. CDR3 sequence (DNA): TGTGCCAGCAGCTTAATTAAGGGACTAGCGGGAGTTAATGAGCAGTTCTTC.

The rearrangement uses TRBV27 and TRBJ2-2, with a tentative D call TRBD1 (6 bases). This CDR3 region has 15 residues. V was shortened by 0 bases and J by 4 bases, with 9 bases between the two germline ends. Germline V gives CDR1 MNHEY, CDR2 SMNVEV (reference sequence). CDR3 residues: CASSLSGGTTGELFF. The CDR3 DNA reads TGTGCCAGCAGTTTATCAGGGGGTACCACCGGGGAGCTGTTTTTT.

V and J are TRBV5-1 and TRBJ2-7; 8 nucleotides agree with TRBD2. The CDR3 spans 15 residues. After removal of 0 bases from V and 7 bases from J, the junction contained 9 bases not matched to a gene. Germline CDR1 SGHRS, CDR2 YFSETQ. Here the CDR3 reads CASSLGSGGLNEQYF. The CDR3 nucleotides read TGCGCCAGCAGCTTGGGGAGCGGGGGTCTAAATGAGCAGTACTTC.

The chain joins TRBV5-1 to TRBJ2-3; TRBD1 might be the D (5 bases). CDR1 is SGHRS, CDR2 YFSETQ, per germline. This CDR3 has 17 residues. V lost 1 base, J lost 0 bases, and 15 bases lay in between. As DNA, the CDR3 is TGCGCCAGCAGCTTGAGCGCTACAGGCTATAGCACAGATACGCAGTATTTT. Translation: CASSLSATGYSTDTQYF.

The chain employs TRBV10-3 and TRBJ1-1; tentatively, D is TRBD1 (6 bases). The V gene's germline CDR1 is ENHRY and CDR2 SYGVKD. Trimming pared 2 bases from V and 5 bases from J, leaving 18 bases between. This CDR3 contains 16 residues. This CDR3 reads CAISEIGGAGGTEAFF. CDR3 bases: TGTGCCATCAGTGAGATTGGGGGGGCAGGAGGGACTGAAGCTTTCTTT.

The DNA of the CDR3 is TGTGCCAGCTCACCATCAAGGACTAGCGGGATAACCCCCGCTCTCTACGAGCAGTACTTC. The encoded protein is CASSPSRTSGITPALYEQYF. The chain recombines TRBV18 with TRBJ2-7; 12 nucleotides align to TRBD2. CDR1 KGHSH and CDR2 LQKENI come from the germline V gene. This CDR3 spans 20 amino acids. The V segment lost 2 bases and the J segment 3 bases; nucleotides outside the gene matches: 17.

The chain uses TRBV4-2 and TRBJ2-5; TRBD2 matches at 14 bases. There are 16 residues in the CDR3. Germline CDR1 reads LGHNA; CDR2 reads YNFKEQ. Trimming at V came to 2 bases and at J to 14 bases, leaving 13 bases not matched to a gene. The CDR3 DNA reads as TGTGCCAGCAGCCAAAGCCGGGGACTAGCGGGAGCCCTCGATTACTTC. This gives the protein CASSQSRGLAGALDYF.

The CDR3 DNA sequence: TGTGCCAGCAGTTTCCTCAGGACAGGGATCATGAACACTGAAGCTTTCTTT. Protein: CASSFLRTGIMNTEAFF. The chain recombines TRBV27 with TRBJ1-1, with 8 bases aligning to TRBD1. The germline CDR1 and CDR2 sequences are MNHEY and SMNVEV (reference sequence). Germline trimming cut 3 bases from V and 0 bases from J; bases unmatched to any gene: 9. CDR3 length equals 17 residues.

V and J are TRBV6-1 and TRBJ1-2, with a possible D match to TRBD1 (5 bases). This CDR3 has 17 amino acids. V lost 6 bases and J lost 4, with 24 bases in between. Per the germline V gene, CDR1 is MNHNS and CDR2 is SASEGT. The CDR3, as DNA: TGTGCCAGCAGCGAAAATCTTCCAGGGTGGGATCTCTATGGCTACACCTTC. It specifies CASSENLPGWDLYGYTF.

This clone has only one observation. The chain employs TRBV5-1 and TRBJ2-1; 7 bases align to TRBD2. The CDR3 runs 14 residues. J gave up 8 bases and V 4 bases, and 9 bases lay outside the gene matches. Germline values: CDR1 SGHRS, CDR2 YFSETQ. Here the CDR3 reads CASSLGLSGDEQFF. The CDR3 nucleotides are TGCGCCAGCAGCCTGGGACTAAGCGGCGATGAGCAGTTCTTC.

The chain couples TRBV27 to TRBJ2-7, with 13 bases aligning to TRBD2. The CDR3 has 15 residues. The germline V gene encodes CDR1 MNHEY and CDR2 SMNVEV (reference sequence). The junction had 7 bases not matched to a gene; V was cut back by 6 bases and J by 5 bases. The DNA of the CDR3 is TGTGCCAGCAGCTTGACTAGCGGGAGGCCGCACGAGCAGTACTTC. It encodes CASSLTSGRPHEQYF.